This is a list of T cell receptor beta chains from one sample in a study of tumor-infiltrating lymphocytes in glioblastoma multiforme. TCRdb called the multiplex PCR reads again in MiXCR, with one record for every CDR3 protein. The sample yields about 18,000 distinct CDR3 sequences, just under 70% seen once. The sample was peripheral blood. All receptors derive from a male donor with glioblastoma. CDR3s include the opening cysteine and the closing phenylalanine or tryptophan. Each record gives: D gene, J gene, clone size, V gene, CDR3 protein, CDR3 DNA. The D gene is left open where the match is weak. Rows may omit the clone size; those that give it use once, few, many or a size class.

>-|TRBJ2-7|few|TRBV19
CASSPGLGYEQYF
TGTGCCAGTAGCCCGGGACTGGGATACGAGCAGTACTTC
>-|TRBJ2-7|-|TRBV11-3
CASSDQPGYEQYF
TGTGCCAGCAGCGATCAACCAGGCTACGAGCAGTACTTC
>TRBD1|TRBJ2-7|once|TRBV7-9
CASSPRDRVSYEQYF
TGTGCCAGCAGCCCCCGGGACAGGGTTTCGTACGAGCAGTACTTC
>TRBD2|TRBJ2-7|many|TRBV29-1
CSVGGGLAGVKEQYF
TGCAGCGTGGGGGGGGGACTAGCGGGAGTCAAGGAGCAGTACTTC
>TRBD1|TRBJ1-2|-|TRBV11-2
CVSSLVQGRNGYTF
TGTGTCAGCAGCTTAGTACAGGGGCGCAATGGCTACACCTTC
>-|TRBJ2-7|-|TRBV11-2
CASSSGASSYEQYF
TGTGCCAGCAGCTCTGGGGCCTCCTCCTACGAGCAGTACTTC
>-|TRBJ2-2|-|TRBV11-2
CAISLAGLTVELFF
TGTGCCATCAGCTTAGCAGGGTTGACCGTTGAGCTGTTTTTT
>TRBD1|TRBJ2-2|-|TRBV11-2
CASSPSRDRATGELFF
TGTGCCAGCAGCCCATCTCGGGACAGGGCAACCGGGGAGCTGTTTTTT
>-|TRBJ2-6|-|TRBV4-1
CTSSRTQGSGATVLTF
TGCACCAGCAGCCGTACCCAGGGTTCTGGGGCCACCGTCCTGACTTTC
>TRBD2|TRBJ2-7|-|TRBV11-2
CASNLESGGSYKQYF
TGTGCCAGCAATTTAGAGTCGGGAGGCTCCTACAAGCAGTACTTC
>TRBD2|TRBJ2-3|-|TRBV11-2
CASIKAGGYAQYF
TGTGCCAGCATTAAAGCGGGAGGCTATGCGCAGTATTTT
>TRBD1|TRBJ2-7|-|TRBV29-1
CGVELRDRGHEQYF
TGCGGCGTCGAACTCCGGGACAGGGGGCACGAGCAGTACTTC
>-|TRBJ2-3|-|TRBV29-1
CSVRGQQITQYF
TGCAGCGTGCGGGGGCAGCAAATAACGCAGTACTTT
>-|TRBJ2-2|-|TRBV29-1
CSGQTGHPNTGELFF
TGCAGCGGTCAGACGGGACACCCGAACACCGGGGAGCTGTTTTTT
>-|TRBJ2-2|-|TRBV19
CPSTQGNTGELFF
TGTCCCAGTACCCAGGGAAACACCGGGGAGCTGTTTTTT
>TRBD1|TRBJ2-5|-|TRBV11-2
CASSILRDSLKGTQYF
TGTGCTAGCAGCATACTCCGGGACAGTCTCAAAGGGACCCAATACTTC
>-|TRBJ1-1|many|TRBV5-1
CASNGQAGTNTEAFF
TGCGCCAGCAACGGACAAGCAGGGACCAACACTGAAGCTTTCTTT
>-|TRBJ2-7|-|TRBV7-3
CASSPQEGTYEQYF
TGTGCCAGCAGCCCCCAGGAGGGGACTTACGAGCAGTACTTC
>-|TRBJ2-7|-|TRBV6-1
CASREDPTLSREQCF
TGTGCCAGTAGGGAGGACCCTACTCTCTCTCGCGAGCAGTGCTTC
>-|TRBJ1-1|-|TRBV6-5
CASSYNGGWVNTEAFF
TGTGCCAGCAGTTACAACGGGGGGTGGGTGAACACTGAAGCTTTCTTT
>-|TRBJ2-7|large|TRBV11-2
CASTPTGALVGEQYF
TGTGCCAGCACCCCCACTGGGGCTTTAGTGGGGGAGCAGTACTTC
>-|TRBJ2-7|-|TRBV20-1
CSATINSPSSYEQYF
TGCAGTGCTACCATCAACAGCCCAAGCTCCTACGAGCAGTACTTC
>-|TRBJ2-2|once|TRBV7-9
CASSEGRSSPGELFF
TGTGCCAGCAGCGAAGGGCGGTCCTCTCCCGGGGAGCTGTTTTTT
>-|TRBJ2-5|-|TRBV2
CASTAEETQYF
TGTGCCAGCACAGCGGAGGAGACCCAGTACTTC
>-|TRBJ1-2|-|TRBV4-1
CASSQDPGDHDGYTF
TGCGCCAGCAGCCAAGATCCAGGGGACCATGATGGCTACACCTTC
>-|TRBJ2-5|-|TRBV20-1
CSASITRESQETQYF
TGCAGTGCTAGCATCACAAGGGAGTCCCAAGAGACCCAGTACTTC
>-|TRBJ2-6|once|TRBV11-1
CARSPFGPDVLTF
TGTGCCAGAAGCCCTTTTGGGCCCGACGTCCTGACTTTC
>TRBD2|TRBJ2-1|-|TRBV11-1
CASPGTSGSVNEQFF
TGTGCCAGCCCAGGGACTAGCGGGAGTGTTAATGAGCAGTTCTTC
>-|TRBJ1-1|-|TRBV11-1
CASSSSSGPGNTEAFF
TGTGCCAGCAGCTCTAGCTCAGGGCCAGGAAACACTGAAGCTTTCTTT
>-|TRBJ1-3|once|TRBV11-2
CASSQDAGNTIYF
TGCGCCAGCAGCCAAGACGCTGGAAACACCATATATTTT
>TRBD1|TRBJ1-2|-|TRBV2
CASSPRTGSGYGYTF
TGTGCCAGCAGTCCCCGGACAGGGTCAGGGTATGGCTACACCTTC
>TRBD1|TRBJ1-2|many|TRBV6-5
CASSLTGGEGYTF
TGTGCCAGCAGTTTAACAGGGGGCGAGGGCTACACCTTC
>TRBD1|TRBJ2-7|many|TRBV30
CAWLDRGRQYF
TGTGCCTGGTTGGACAGGGGAAGGCAGTACTTC
>-|TRBJ2-3|-|TRBV29-1
CRIVTTVPDTQYF
TGCAGAATTGTCACCACAGTTCCAGATACGCAGTATTTT
>TRBD2|TRBJ2-3|-|TRBV11-3
CASGKGGSLPDTQYF
TGTGCCAGCGGGAAAGGCGGGAGCCTCCCAGATACGCAGTATTTT
>-|TRBJ1-1|few|TRBV2
CASRFGPNTEAFF
TGTGCCAGCCGATTTGGGCCGAACACTGAAGCTTTCTTT
>-|TRBJ2-2|-|TRBV11-2
CASIPGPGFANTGELFF
TGTGCCAGCATTCCAGGGCCGGGATTCGCGAACACCGGGGAGTTGTTCTTT
>TRBD2|TRBJ2-1|few|TRBV18
CASSPPLAGSNEQFF
TGTGCCAGCTCACCACCACTAGCGGGAAGCAATGAGCAGTTCTTC
>-|TRBJ2-1|many|TRBV11-3
CASGRGDGGPYNEQFF
TGTGCCAGTGGTAGGGGTGATGGGGGCCCCTACAATGAGCAGTTCTTC
>TRBD2|TRBJ2-7|many|TRBV7-9
CASSLLAGVEYEQYF
TGTGCCAGCAGCTTATTAGCGGGAGTTGAATACGAGCAGTACTTC
>TRBD1|TRBJ1-5|many|TRBV12-3/TRBV12-4
CASSLYGQGRDQPQHF
TGTGCCAGCAGTTTATATGGACAGGGAAGAGATCAGCCCCAGCATTTT